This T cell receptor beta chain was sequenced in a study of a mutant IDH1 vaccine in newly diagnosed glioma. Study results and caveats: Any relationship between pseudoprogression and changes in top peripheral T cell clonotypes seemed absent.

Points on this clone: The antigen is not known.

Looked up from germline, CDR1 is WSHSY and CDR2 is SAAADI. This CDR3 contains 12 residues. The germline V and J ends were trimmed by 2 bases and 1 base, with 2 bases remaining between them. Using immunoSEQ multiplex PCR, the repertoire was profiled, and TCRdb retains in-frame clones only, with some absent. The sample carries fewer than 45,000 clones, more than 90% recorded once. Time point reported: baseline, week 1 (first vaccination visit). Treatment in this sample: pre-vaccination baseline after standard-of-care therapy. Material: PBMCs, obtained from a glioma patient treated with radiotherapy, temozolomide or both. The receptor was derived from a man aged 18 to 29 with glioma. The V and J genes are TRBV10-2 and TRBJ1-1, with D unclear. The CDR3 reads CASSEANTEAFF. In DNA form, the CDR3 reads TGCGCCAGCAGTGAGGCGAACACTGAAGCTTTCTTT.